Each of the 27 T cell receptor beta chains below was sequenced from the same sample in a study of patients and donors after allogeneic stem cell transplantation. Each CDR3 protein is one row after TCRdb ran MiXCR on the RT-PCR reads. Here the sample spans about 410,000 distinct CDR3 sequences, roughly 17% being singletons. The sample was blood, either unsorted or a sorted T cell fraction (not recorded which). The origin of the receptors is a human donor who was either an allogeneic HSCT recipient or a stem cell or donor lymphocyte infusion donor (not recorded which). It is not recorded whose cells these are; they may come from a transplant donor.

V is TRBV9 and J is TRBJ1-6; D unclear. The CDR3 contains 18 residues. Germline values: CDR1 SGDLS, CDR2 YYNGEE. The ends were cut back, 0 bases at V and 2 bases at J, with 15 bases in the middle. For the CDR3, the DNA is TGTGCCAGCAGCGTAGATGGCCCTACGCGGGCCTATAATTCACCCCTCCACTTT. Encoded protein: CASSVDGPTRAYNSPLHF.

This sequence joins TRBV27 and TRBJ2-7, with D hard to call. This CDR3 is 16 amino acids long. V lost 9 bases to trimming and J lost 0 bases, with 21 bases between them. Germline CDR1 MNHEY, CDR2 SMNVEV (reference sequence). The CDR3 DNA sequence: TGTGCCAGTCTCATACAAGGATCGATTAGCTCCTACGAGCAGTACTTC. This gives the protein CASLIQGSISSYEQYF.

This clonotype appeared a few times. The V and J genes are TRBV7-8 and TRBJ2-5, with a tentative D call TRBD2 (6 bases). V was pared by 4 bases and J by 1 base, with 10 bases between. The CDR3 sequence is 14 residues long. The V gene's germline CDR1 is SGHVS and CDR2 FQNEAQ. CDR3 coding DNA: TGTGCCAGCAGCTATCGGGGGTCCCAAGAGACCCAGTACTTC. It encodes CASSYRGSQETQYF.

This chain joins TRBV28 and TRBJ2-2, with 9 positions matching TRBD1. CDR1 and CDR2 from the germline V gene are MDHEN and SYDVKM. V lost 5 bases and J lost 7; bases outside the gene matches: 17. This CDR3 is built from 18 residues. The CDR3 sequence: CASSVRLYRGLRNGELFF. The CDR3 bases are TGTGCCAGCAGTGTTCGACTCTACAGGGGGCTCAGGAACGGGGAGCTGTTTTTT.

V gene TRBV11-1 combines with J gene TRBJ2-5; 8 bases agree with TRBD1. This CDR3 region has 15 residues. The germline gives CDR1 SGHAT, CDR2 FQDESV (reference sequence). After removal of 5 bases from V and 3 bases from J, the junction contained 8 bases not matched to a gene. The CDR3 DNA reads as TGTGCCAGCAGCCAGGACAGGGCGAGGAAAGAGACCCAGTACTTC. Its translation is CASSQDRARKETQYF.

This clonotype was detected only a few times. This sequence joins TRBV7-3 and TRBJ2-1; 11 bases fit TRBD2. This CDR3 contains 17 residues. Trimming removed 5 bases from V and 4 bases from J; junction bases left unmatched: 10. Germline lookup yields CDR1 SGHTA and CDR2 FQGTGA. CDR3 DNA sequence: TGTGCCAGCAGCCCTCAGGGTAGACTAGCGGGATACAATGAGCAGTTCTTC. Translation: CASSPQGRLAGYNEQFF.

The V call is TRBV27, the J call TRBJ1-1, with TRBD1 as a possible D gene (5 bases). The CDR3 consists of 14 residues. The ends were cut back, 8 bases at V and 0 bases at J, with 13 bases in the middle. Germline loops: CDR1 MNHEY, CDR2 SMNVEV (reference sequence). CDR3 residues: CASSVGAVNTEAFF. CDR3 bases: TGTGCCAGCTCTGTCGGGGCGGTGAACACTGAAGCTTTCTTT.

This clonotype has more than one count but fewer than ten. V is TRBV29-1 and J is TRBJ2-2; D is ambiguous. Germline loops: CDR1 SQVTM, CDR2 ANQGSEA. This CDR3 has 10 amino acids. V lost 4 bases, J lost 7 bases, and 4 bases lay in between. CDR3 protein: CSVGVGELFF. For the CDR3, the DNA is TGCAGCGTTGGTGTCGGGGAGCTGTTTTTT.

This clonotype was seen only a few times. DNA of the CDR3: TGTGCCTGGAGGGGACAGGGGTTCCCGGGTGGGCAGTACTTC. Protein product: CAWRGQGFPGGQYF. V is TRBV30 and J is TRBJ2-7, with 10 bases fitting TRBD1. Looked up from germline, CDR1 is GTSNPN and CDR2 is SVGIG (reference sequence). Trimming took 3 bases from V and 9 from J; bases not matched to a gene: 11. The CDR3 is 14 residues long.

This clonotype was recorded a few times. The chain carries TRBV7-9 and TRBJ1-4, with 10 bases that match TRBD1. Germline V gene lookup returns CDR1 SEHNR and CDR2 FQNEAQ (reference sequence). V gave up 3 bases and J gave up 8 bases; unmatched junction bases: 6. CDR3 length: 15 amino acids. For the CDR3, the DNA is TGTGCCAGCAGCTTTACCGGGACAGGGGCGGAAAAACTGTTTTTT. Translated, it gives CASSFTGTGAEKLFF.

The table lists this clonotype with a count of one. An end of the junction differs from the germline gene, which may be a read error. The chain uses TRBV7-2 and TRBJ1-1; D remains ambiguous. This CDR3 contains 14 residues. Germline loops: CDR1 SGHTA, CDR2 FQGNSA. The CDR3 loop reads CASSRAGKNTEGFF. DNA of the CDR3: TGTGCCAGCAGCAGGGCGGGGAAGAACACTGAAGGTTTCTTT.

In this sample, this clonotype turned up a few times. The rearrangement links TRBV12-3 or TRBV12-4 to TRBJ1-2, with D unclear. Deletions cut 6 bases from V and 6 bases from J, with 11 bases between. This CDR3 contains 12 residues. For the CDR3, the DNA is TGTGCCAGCAGAGGATTCGTTCATGGCTACACCTTC. Translating gives CASRGFVHGYTF.

The rearrangement uses TRBV7-9 and TRBJ1-1; D is perhaps TRBD1 (5 bases). Germline V gene sequence: CDR1 SEHNR, CDR2 FQNEAQ (reference sequence). CDR3 length: 15 residues. V lost 8 bases and J lost 2, with 18 bases in between. The DNA for the CDR3 is TGTGCCAGCCCGGGTGGGGCGGCGGGAAACACTGAAGCTTTCTTT. Its translation is CASPGGAAGNTEAFF.

This clonotype has only a few counts. J is TRBJ2-1 and V is TRBV7-2, with 10 bases identical to TRBD1. The CDR3 contains 15 residues. CDR1 and CDR2 from the germline V gene are SGHTA and FQGNSA. J gave up 6 bases and V 5 bases, and 7 bases lay outside the gene matches. The DNA for the CDR3 is TGTGCCAGCAGCCCCGGGACAGGGGTATCCAATGAGCAGTTCTTC. It yields the protein CASSPGTGVSNEQFF. The full variable domain, in which reference TRBV7-2 and TRBJ2-1 provide the parts outside the CDR3, is GAGVSQSPSNKVTEKGKDVELRCDPISGHTALYWYRQSLGQGLEFLIYFQGNSAPDKSGLPSDRFSAERTGGSVSTLTIQRTQQEDSAVYLCASSPGTGVSNEQFFGPGTRLTVL.

This clonotype was observed a handful of times. V gene TRBV24-1 combines with J gene TRBJ1-5; 9 positions match TRBD1. Trimming removed 9 bases from V and 4 bases from J; junction bases left unmatched: 6. Germline CDR1 reads KGHDR; CDR2 reads SFDVKD. CDR3 length: 14 amino acids. CDR3 sequence (DNA): TGTGCCACCTCCTCCGGGACAGGGAATCAGCCCCAGCATTTT. This encodes CATSSGTGNQPQHF.

This clonotype has at least ten counts. V usage is TRBV7-7 and J usage is TRBJ2-1, with TRBD2 as a possible D gene (5 bases). The CDR3 length is 15 residues. Germline CDR1 SSHAT, CDR2 FNYEAQ (reference sequence). Trimming took off 2 bases at V and 4 bases at J, with 12 bases between the two ends. In nucleotides, the CDR3 is TGTGCCAGCAGCTTAAGCGAGGGCGTGTACAATGAGCAGTTCTTC. The encoded protein is CASSLSEGVYNEQFF.

This clonotype occurred a few times. The V gene is TRBV20-1, the J gene TRBJ2-2, with a possible D match to TRBD1 (6 bases). V lost 4 bases to trimming and J lost 7 bases, with 13 bases between them. Per the germline V gene, CDR1 is DFQATT and CDR2 is SNEGSKA (reference sequence). CDR3 length: 13 residues. CDR3 DNA sequence: TGCAGTGCTACCCGACAGGAAGGCGGGGAGCTGTTTTTT. Protein sequence: CSATRQEGGELFF.

The genes are TRBV20-1 and TRBJ1-3; 9 bases line up with TRBD1. Trimming removed 5 bases from V and 3 bases from J; junction bases left unmatched: 14. Germline-derived CDR1 and CDR2 are DFQATT and SNEGSKA (reference sequence). The CDR3 runs to 17 residues. The CDR3 sequence is CSAFRRTGAKGGNTIYF. The CDR3 nucleotides read TGCAGTGCTTTTAGGCGGACAGGGGCAAAAGGTGGAAACACCATATATTTT.

The chain couples TRBV3-1 to TRBJ2-7; D is unclear. V lost 5 bases to trimming and J lost 0 bases, with 20 bases between them. CDR1 is LGHDT, CDR2 YNNKEL, per germline (reference sequence). The CDR3 loop spans 17 amino acids. CDR3 sequence (DNA): TGTGCCAGCAGCAGATCGCAGACGGAAACTTACTCCTACGAGCAGTACTTC. This encodes CASSRSQTETYSYEQYF.

The chain combines TRBV4-3 with TRBJ2-7; 7 bases map to TRBD2. Per germline, CDR1 LGHNA and CDR2 YSLEER. The CDR3 runs 15 residues. With V trimmed by 3 bases and J by 3 bases, 8 bases remained unmatched. CDR3 protein: CASSQAPGRYYEQYF. CDR3 in DNA: TGCGCCAGCAGCCAGGCTCCCGGGAGGTACTACGAGCAGTACTTC.

This clonotype came up a few times. J is TRBJ2-5 and V is TRBV11-3; 9 bases fit TRBD2. This CDR3 region has 15 residues. V shed 1 base, J shed 5 bases, and the junction held 5 bases outside the gene matches. Per the germline V gene, CDR1 is SGHNT and CDR2 is YENEEA. The CDR3 region has the DNA TGTGCCAGCAGCTTAGGCGGGAGGGCCCGCGAGACCCAGTACTTC. Amino acid sequence: CASSLGGRARETQYF.

This clonotype has more than one count but fewer than ten. The chain employs TRBV12-3 or TRBV12-4 and TRBJ1-5; D is undetermined. There are 13 residues in the CDR3. V shed 6 bases and J shed 7 bases, with 13 bases lying between them. CDR3 DNA: TGTGCCAGCAGCTCACCGGCGGGGCAGCCCCAGCATTTT. This gives the protein CASSSPAGQPQHF.

V is TRBV29-1 and J is TRBJ2-1, with D possibly matching TRBD2 (7 bases). Between the trimmed V and J ends, which lost 6 bases and 7 bases, there was a span of 16 bases. CDR1 and CDR2 from the germline V gene are SQVTM and ANQGSEA. This CDR3 contains 13 residues. CDR3 coding DNA: TGCAGCGTACGGGGGGCGCTGGGAAATGAGCAGTTCTTC. Amino acids: CSVRGALGNEQFF.

The chain joins TRBV9 to TRBJ2-1; D gene unclear. The CDR3 runs to 12 residues. The germline gives CDR1 SGDLS, CDR2 YYNGEE. V lost 2 bases and J lost 12, with 12 bases in between. CDR3: CASSVLRGRQFF. The CDR3 coding sequence is TGTGCCAGCAGCGTCCTTCGAGGCCGGCAGTTCTTC.

Only a few counts were recorded for this clonotype. V and J are TRBV6-5 and TRBJ1-2, with 8 bases lining up with TRBD1. Germline-derived CDR1 and CDR2 are MNHEY and SVGAGI. The CDR3 consists of 14 residues. The ends lost 4 bases at V and 8 bases at J; junction bases unmatched: 9. CDR3 nucleotides: TGTGCCAGCAGTTCCAGGGGGCGCCGGATCGGCTACACCTTC. The encoded protein is CASSSRGRRIGYTF.

The rearrangement uses TRBV18 and TRBJ2-3; D assignment may be TRBD1 or TRBD2 (5 bases each). Germline CDR1 KGHSH, CDR2 LQKENI. The V and J ends lost 2 bases and 2 bases respectively, with 23 bases between them. The CDR3 consists of 19 residues. The CDR3 DNA sequence: TGTGCCAGCTCACCAACCATAGGGGTAATCGGGAAGAACACAGATACGCAGTATTTT. This codes for CASSPTIGVIGKNTDTQYF. Combining the CDR3 with reference TRBV18 and TRBJ2-3 gives the whole variable domain NAGVMQNPRHLVRRRGQEARLRCSPMKGHSHVYWYRQLPEEGLKFMVYLQKENIIDESGMPKERFSAEFPKEGPSILRIQQVVRGDSAAYFCASSPTIGVIGKNTDTQYFGPGTRLTVL.

This clonotype was seen a handful of times. The rearrangement uses TRBV2 and TRBJ2-6; D call uncertain. Trimming removed 6 bases at V and 3 bases at J, with 6 bases between. This CDR3 is 13 amino acids long. Germline CDR1 and CDR2: SNHLY and FYNNEI. The CDR3 bases are TGTGCCAGCAGGGGGTTTGGGGCCAACGTCCTGACTTTC. Amino acids: CASRGFGANVLTF.